These 22 T cell receptor beta chains were all obtained from the same sample, sequenced in a study of blood T cell repertoires in COVID-19. The method was immunoSEQ multiplex PCR; TCRdb's version includes in-frame clones alone and lacks a portion of them. Of about 410,000 clones listed, approximately 91% were seen once; the top ten hold around 1.5%. Specimen: peripheral blood. Source of these receptors: a woman in her thirties or forties with COVID-19, enrolled during active disease.

The gene calls are TRBV7-2 and TRBJ1-3; D is perhaps TRBD1 (6 bases). The germline gives CDR1 SGHTA, CDR2 FQGNSA. V gave up 1 base and J gave up 4 bases, with 17 bases separating them. The length of the CDR3 is 17 residues. CDR3 in DNA: TGTGCCAGCAGCTTAGTCCCCCCCACAGGGAAGGGAAACACCATATATTTT. Translated: CASSLVPPTGKGNTIYF.

This chain connects TRBV7-9 to TRBJ1-3; no reliable D call. The CDR3 has 17 residues. The germline gives CDR1 SEHNR, CDR2 FQNEAQ (reference sequence). The germline V and J ends were trimmed by 5 bases and 0 bases, with 17 bases remaining between them. The CDR3 spells CASSLESLGSSGNTIYF. Here the CDR3 DNA reads TGTGCCAGCAGCCTCGAATCCTTGGGGAGCTCTGGAAACACCATATATTTT.

The V and J genes are TRBV27 and TRBJ2-7, with 9 bases lining up with TRBD1. V gave up 0 bases and J gave up 2 bases; unmatched junction bases: 2. Per the germline V gene, CDR1 is MNHEY and CDR2 is SMNVEV (reference sequence). The length of the CDR3 is 15 residues. Here the CDR3 reads CASSLSGTGPYEQYF. The CDR3 nucleotides are TGTGCCAGCAGTTTATCCGGGACAGGGCCCTACGAGCAGTACTTC.

The rearrangement joins TRBV7-3 to TRBJ2-2; D is perhaps TRBD1 (5 bases). The V end was cut by 4 bases, the J end by 5 bases, with 14 bases between. The CDR3 has 15 residues. CDR1 and CDR2 (germline): SGHTA, FQGTGA. This CDR3 reads CASSSVQGLTGELFF. The CDR3 bases are TGTGCCAGCAGCTCGGTCCAGGGTCTTACCGGGGAGCTGTTTTTT.

The V call is TRBV7-9, the J call TRBJ1-6; TRBD1 matches at 9 bases. CDR3 length: 15 amino acids. Germline trimming cut 2 bases from V and 7 bases from J; bases unmatched to any gene: 3. From germline, CDR1 is SEHNR and CDR2 FQNEAQ (reference sequence). The CDR3 is CASSLTGQGNSPLHF. DNA for the CDR3: TGTGCCAGCAGCTTAACGGGACAGGGAAATTCACCCCTCCACTTT.

The chain carries TRBV29-1 and TRBJ1-1; tentatively, D is TRBD1 (5 bases). V lost 4 bases, J lost 1 base, and 10 bases lay in between. Germline V gives CDR1 SQVTM, CDR2 ANQGSEA. This CDR3 is 13 amino acids long. DNA for the CDR3: TGCAGCGTTGGAGGCCAGGGGAACACTGAAGCTTTCTTT. Translating gives CSVGGQGNTEAFF.

This clone was seen a few times. The chain recombines TRBV28 with TRBJ2-1; 10 bases fit TRBD1. Looked up from germline, CDR1 is MDHEN and CDR2 is SYDVKM. The CDR3 extends over 15 amino acids. V lost 7 bases, J lost 9 bases, and 12 bases stayed unmatched. The CDR3 DNA reads TGTGCCAGCAATAAACCGGGACAGGGGTTAGGTGAGCAGTTCTTC. It specifies CASNKPGQGLGEQFF.

The V call is TRBV5-4, the J call TRBJ2-7; D might be TRBD2 (6 bases). Germline V gives CDR1 SGHNT, CDR2 YYREEE (reference sequence). The V and J ends lost 4 bases and 1 base respectively, with 12 bases between them. The CDR3 extends over 14 amino acids. The CDR3 loop is CASSPSASSYEQYF. CDR3 coding DNA: TGTGCCAGCAGCCCTAGCGCCTCTTCCTACGAGCAGTACTTC.

This clone was seen a single time. The V gene is TRBV28, the J gene TRBJ2-7, with 7 bases fitting TRBD1. Germline lookup yields CDR1 MDHEN and CDR2 SYDVKM. V shed 3 bases and J 2 bases; nucleotides not matched to a gene: 4. The CDR3 consists of 14 residues. The CDR3: CASSLFRGTYEQYF. The CDR3 coding sequence is TGTGCCAGCAGTTTGTTCAGGGGGACCTACGAGCAGTACTTC.

Regarding this clone: Other DNA variants within this sample encode the same CDR3. The chain recombines TRBV5-6 with TRBJ2-1; D is possibly TRBD2 (5 bases). The V gene lost 0 bases and the J gene lost 3 bases, with 10 bases spanning the gap. Germline CDR1 reads SGHDT; CDR2 reads YYEEEE. The CDR3 runs to 15 residues. The CDR3, as DNA: TGTGCCAGCAGCTTGGGTCTAGCAGGCTACAATGAGCAGTTCTTC. Translated: CASSLGLAGYNEQFF.

The chain has TRBV4-1 and TRBJ1-2, with 9 bases aligning to TRBD1. The germline CDR1 and CDR2 sequences are MGHRA and YSYEKL. CDR3 length: 15 residues. V shed 7 bases and J 2 bases; nucleotides not matched to a gene: 8. CDR3: CASTYRDRDNYGYTF. The CDR3 bases are TGCGCCAGCACCTACCGGGACAGGGACAACTATGGCTACACCTTC.

A single count supports this clone. This sequence may be a read error, since a much larger clone differs from it by one base. This chain joins TRBV6-5 and TRBJ1-1, with TRBD1 matching over 9 bases. The germline V gene encodes CDR1 MNHEY and CDR2 SVGAGI. This CDR3 spans 14 amino acids. V was pared by 4 bases and J by 4 bases, with 4 bases of the junction left unmatched. The CDR3 protein is CASSSGQGSTEAFF. DNA for the CDR3: TGTGCCAGCAGTTCCGGACAGGGGAGCACTGAAGCTTTCTTT.

The chain has TRBV19 and TRBJ2-3; the D gene is possibly TRBD2 (5 bases). This CDR3 is 13 amino acids long. Trimming cost V 7 bases and J 0 bases, with 8 bases left between them. Germline V gene sequence: CDR1 LNHDA, CDR2 SQIVND (reference sequence). The CDR3 here is CASTTGSTDTQYF. In DNA, the CDR3 is TGTGCCAGTACCACGGGGAGCACAGATACGCAGTATTTT.

The V call is TRBV13, the J call TRBJ1-3; no clear D. V dropped 3 bases and J dropped 0 bases, with 12 bases sitting between them. Germline-derived CDR1 and CDR2 are PRHDT and FYEKMQ (reference sequence). This CDR3 has 16 residues. In nucleotides, the CDR3 is TGTGCCAGCAGCTTCCCCACAGATTCCTCTGGAAACACCATATATTTT. It is translated as CASSFPTDSSGNTIYF.

This sequence joins TRBV6-2 or TRBV6-3 and TRBJ1-5, with D perhaps matching TRBD1 (6 bases). The CDR3 runs 16 residues. V was pared by 6 bases and J by 6 bases, with 21 bases between. Germline CDR1 MNHEY, CDR2 SVGEGT. CDR3 protein: CASSPQSTGKGQPQHF. CDR3 nucleotides: TGTGCCAGCAGCCCTCAATCCACAGGGAAAGGTCAGCCCCAGCATTTT.

The V call is TRBV5-6, the J call TRBJ1-3; D ambiguous. V dropped 7 bases and J dropped 0 bases, with 11 bases sitting between them. The germline V gene encodes CDR1 SGHDT and CDR2 YYEEEE. CDR3 length equals 14 residues. CDR3 DNA: TGTGCCAGCGGCCAAGGGAGCTCTGGAAACACCATATATTTT. It yields the protein CASGQGSSGNTIYF.

The gene calls are TRBV27 and TRBJ1-1; D uncertain. This CDR3 comprises 13 residues. V was trimmed by 5 bases and J by 1 base, leaving 8 bases between them. Germline CDR1 MNHEY, CDR2 SMNVEV (reference sequence). The DNA of the CDR3 is TGTGCCAGCAGTCCGGACTCGAACACTGAAGCTTTCTTT. Its protein is CASSPDSNTEAFF.

The chain couples TRBV3-1 (or the pseudogene TRBV3-2) to TRBJ1-1; 8 bases line up with TRBD1. Per the germline V gene, CDR1 is LGHDT and CDR2 is YNNKEL (reference sequence). The CDR3 has 16 amino acids. The ends lost 5 bases at V and 2 bases at J; junction bases unmatched: 10. The CDR3 reads CASSTPKGQGNTEAFF. The DNA for the CDR3 is TGTGCCAGCAGCACCCCCAAAGGACAGGGAAACACTGAAGCTTTCTTT.

The chain recombines TRBV7-3 with TRBJ1-1; no definite D call. With 4 bases removed from V and 4 bases from J, the gap between germline ends came to 13 bases. Germline CDR1 SGHTA, CDR2 FQGTGA. This CDR3 region has 14 residues. The CDR3 DNA reads TGTGCCAGCAGCTCCGGGTCTCCGGGCACTGAAGCTTTCTTT. Translating gives CASSSGSPGTEAFF. Based on the CDR3 plus reference TRBV7-3 and TRBJ1-1, the full variable domain is GAGVSQTPSNKVTEKGKYVELRCDPISGHTALYWYRQSLGQGPEFLIYFQGTGAADDSGLPNDRFFAVRPEGSVSTLKIQRTERGDSAVYLCASSSGSPGTEAFFGQGTRLTVV.

The rearrangement joins TRBV28 to TRBJ1-4; 7 bases align to TRBD1. Germline V gene lookup returns CDR1 MDHEN and CDR2 SYDVKM. CDR3 length equals 14 residues. J gave up 6 bases and V 6 bases, and 7 bases lay outside the gene matches. CDR3 DNA: TGTGCCAGCAGCCCTGGACAGGCGGATGAAAAACTGTTTTTT. Amino acids: CASSPGQADEKLFF.

The chain combines TRBV30 with TRBJ2-1; 12 bases line up with TRBD2. V shed 5 bases, J shed 5 bases, and the junction held 4 bases outside the gene matches. Germline lookup yields CDR1 GTSNPN and CDR2 SVGIG (reference sequence). The CDR3 extends over 14 amino acids. DNA for the CDR3: TGTGCCTGGCTAGGACTAGCGGGACACAATGAGCAGTTCTTC. Amino acids: CAWLGLAGHNEQFF. Combining the CDR3 with reference TRBV30 and TRBJ2-1 gives the whole variable domain SQTIHQWPATLVQPVGSPLSLECTVEGTSNPNLYWYRQAAGRGLQLLFYSVGIGQISSEVPQNLSASRPQDRQFILSSKKLLLSDSGFYLCAWLGLAGHNEQFFGPGTRLTVL.

The rearrangement uses TRBV6-4 and TRBJ2-2, with TRBD1 as a possible D gene (5 bases). Germline V gene sequence: CDR1 MRHNA, CDR2 SNTAGT. V lost 8 bases and J 6 bases, leaving 16 bases between the germline ends. The CDR3 contains 14 residues. The CDR3 spells CASRSQRGAGELFF. DNA for the CDR3: TGTGCCAGCCGAAGTCAAAGGGGTGCCGGGGAGCTGTTTTTT.